This T cell receptor (beta chain) was observed in a study of cytomegalovirus exposure and HLA in healthy donors. The PCR had 60 Vbeta and 13 Jbeta primers. Only in-frame clones appear in the TCRdb table, and some are missing; sequencing was by immunoSEQ multiplex PCR. This table holds 120,000 to 150,000 clones, less than 80% found once. Comments on this clone: Antigen specificity is unknown.

The CDR3 sequence is 15 residues long. V lost 5 bases to trimming and J lost 1 base, with 15 bases between them. Per the germline V gene, CDR1 is MNHNY and CDR2 is SVGAGI (reference sequence). Whole-study findings and limits: Overall, approximately 150 TCR beta chains were annotated as cytomegalovirus-associated.

This cohort consisted of healthy bone marrow donors. The V call is TRBV6-6, the J call TRBJ2-7; maybe TRBD1 (8 bases). This clonotype was obtained from a woman aged 45-60 years in good health and CMV-seropositive. The sample taken for sequencing was PBMCs. CDR3 sequence (DNA): TGTGCCAGCAGTAGAACAGGGGGGGGATCCTACGAGCAGTACTTC. Translation gives CASSRTGGGSYEQYF.